This record covers a single TCR beta chain. This entry is derived from a study of PD-L1 blockade in urothelial cancer. About the study: Atezolizumab therapy began for patients in about 2014, dosed at 1,200 mg intravenously every 3 weeks. Blood was evaluated 3 weeks (second dose) and 6 weeks after therapy began. There were a median of roughly 140,000 T cells in blood samples.

CDR1 and CDR2 (germline): GTSNPN, SVGIG (reference sequence). The CDR3 spans 15 residues. V was clipped by 3 bases and J by 4 bases; unmatched bases: 5. Assay: immunoSEQ multiplex PCR; the TCRdb copy retains only in-frame clones and omits some. Seen here are tens of thousands of clones, approximately 86% observed once, and the top ten hold about 23%. The time point was: peripheral blood 6 weeks after treatment start. Samples were collected from each patient before treatment and during treatment. Each patient gave between 1 and 8 of them in total. The input for sequencing was PBMCs, taken around atezolizumab (anti-PD-L1) treatment. The TCR comes from a man aged 60 to 75 with urothelial cancer. The chain recombines TRBV30 with TRBJ2-6, with 8 positions matching TRBD1. Written as DNA, the CDR3 is TGTGCCTGGAGGACAGGGGAGCCCGGGGCCAACGTCCTGACTTTC. This translates into CAWRTGEPGANVLTF.